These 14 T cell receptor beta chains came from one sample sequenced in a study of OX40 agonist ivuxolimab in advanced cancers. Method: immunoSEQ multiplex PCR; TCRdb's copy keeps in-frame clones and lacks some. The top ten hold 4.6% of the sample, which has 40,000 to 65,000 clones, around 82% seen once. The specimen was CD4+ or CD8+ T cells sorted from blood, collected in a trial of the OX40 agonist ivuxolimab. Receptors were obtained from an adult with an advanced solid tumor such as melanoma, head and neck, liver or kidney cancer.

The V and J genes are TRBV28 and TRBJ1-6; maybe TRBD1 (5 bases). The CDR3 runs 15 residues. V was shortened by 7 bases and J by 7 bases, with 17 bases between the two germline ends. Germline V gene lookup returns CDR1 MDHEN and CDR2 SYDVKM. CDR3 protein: CASTNPGLLNSPLHF. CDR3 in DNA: TGTGCCAGCACTAACCCGGGACTGCTGAATTCACCCCTCCACTTT.

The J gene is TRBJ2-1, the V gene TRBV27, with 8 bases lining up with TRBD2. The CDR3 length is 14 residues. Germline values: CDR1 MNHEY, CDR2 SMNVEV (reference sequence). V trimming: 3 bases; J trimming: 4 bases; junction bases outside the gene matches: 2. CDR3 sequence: CASSFTGGYNEQFF. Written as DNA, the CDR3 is TGTGCCAGCAGTTTTACGGGAGGGTACAATGAGCAGTTCTTC.

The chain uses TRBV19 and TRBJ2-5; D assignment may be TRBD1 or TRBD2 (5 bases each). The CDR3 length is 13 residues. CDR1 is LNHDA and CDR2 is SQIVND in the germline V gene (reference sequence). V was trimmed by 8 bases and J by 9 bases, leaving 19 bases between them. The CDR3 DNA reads TGTGCCAGTGAAGGGACCCCCAGGCAGGCCCAGTACTTC. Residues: CASEGTPRQAQYF. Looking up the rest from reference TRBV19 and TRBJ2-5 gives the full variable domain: DGGITQSPKYLFRKEGQNVTLSCEQNLNHDAMYWYRQDPGQGLRLIYYSQIVNDFQKGDIAEGYSVSREKKESFPLTVTSAQKNPTAFYLCASEGTPRQAQYFGPGTRLLVL.

CDR3 region: CASSPGVTLFF. The CDR3 coding sequence is TGTGCCAGCAGCCCGGGGGTAACCCTGTTCTTC. The rearrangement links TRBV28 to TRBJ2-1; D possibly corresponds to TRBD2 (6 bases). The CDR3 spans 11 residues. The germline V and J ends were trimmed by 6 bases and 15 bases, with 15 bases remaining between them. CDR1 is MDHEN, CDR2 SYDVKM, per germline.

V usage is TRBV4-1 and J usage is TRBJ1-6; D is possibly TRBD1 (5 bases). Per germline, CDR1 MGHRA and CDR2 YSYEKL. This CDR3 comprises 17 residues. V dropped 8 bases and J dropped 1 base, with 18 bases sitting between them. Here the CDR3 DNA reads TGCGCCAGCTGGGCCAAGGGGCGCCCGTCCTATAATTCACCCCTCCACTTT. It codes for CASWAKGRPSYNSPLHF.

CDR3 sequence (DNA): TGTGCCAGCAGTGAAGCGCTTGGCGTGGGGGCTGAAGCTTTCTTT. Encoded protein: CASSEALGVGAEAFF. The rearrangement joins TRBV2 to TRBJ1-1; possibly TRBD1 for D (5 bases). The CDR3 extends over 15 amino acids. Deletions cut 0 bases from V and 6 bases from J, with 14 bases between. Germline V gene sequence: CDR1 SNHLY, CDR2 FYNNEI.

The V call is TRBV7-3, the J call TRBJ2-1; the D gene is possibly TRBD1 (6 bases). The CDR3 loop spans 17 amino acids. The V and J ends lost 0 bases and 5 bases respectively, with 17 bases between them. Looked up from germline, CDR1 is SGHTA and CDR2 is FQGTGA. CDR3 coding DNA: TGTGCCAGCAGCTTAACTCCGTCAAGGGGGATCCACAATGAGCAGTTCTTC. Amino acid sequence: CASSLTPSRGIHNEQFF.

As DNA, the CDR3 is TGTGCCTGGAGGGACCCCTCCGGCTATGGCTACACCTTC. This sequence encodes CAWRDPSGYGYTF. The chain is built from TRBV30 and TRBJ1-2; D not certain. Trimming removed 3 bases at V and 4 bases at J, with 12 bases between. Germline values: CDR1 GTSNPN, CDR2 SVGIG (reference sequence). The CDR3 runs to 13 residues.

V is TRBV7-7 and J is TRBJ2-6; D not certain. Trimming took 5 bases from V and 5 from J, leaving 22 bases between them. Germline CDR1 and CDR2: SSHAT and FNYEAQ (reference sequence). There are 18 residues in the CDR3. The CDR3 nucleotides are TGTGCCAGCAGCCAGAATCGTAAGTGCCACAGTCGGGCCAACGTCCTGACTTTC. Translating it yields CASSQNRKCHSRANVLTF.

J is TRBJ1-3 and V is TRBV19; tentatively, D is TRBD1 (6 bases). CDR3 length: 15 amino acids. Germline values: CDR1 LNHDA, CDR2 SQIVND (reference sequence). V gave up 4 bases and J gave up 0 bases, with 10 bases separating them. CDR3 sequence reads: CASSNDRNSGNTIYF. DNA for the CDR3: TGTGCCAGTAGTAACGACAGGAACTCTGGAAACACCATATATTTT.

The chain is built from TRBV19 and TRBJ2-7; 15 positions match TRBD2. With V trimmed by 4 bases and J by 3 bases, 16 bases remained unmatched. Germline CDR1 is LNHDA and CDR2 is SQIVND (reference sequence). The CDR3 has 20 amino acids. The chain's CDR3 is CASSRFSAGLAGGRDYEQYF. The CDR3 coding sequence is TGTGCCAGTAGTAGGTTTTCGGCGGGACTAGCGGGAGGCCGGGACTACGAGCAGTACTTC.

The CDR3 DNA sequence: TGTGCCAGCAGCTTACCGACAGACGGGCAGCCCCAGCATTTT. Protein sequence: CASSLPTDGQPQHF. V usage is TRBV11-1 and J usage is TRBJ1-5, with D possibly matching TRBD1 (5 bases). Germline V gene data show CDR1 as SGHAT and CDR2 as FQDESV (reference sequence). The CDR3 totals 14 residues. V lost 2 bases to trimming and J lost 7 bases, with 12 bases between them.

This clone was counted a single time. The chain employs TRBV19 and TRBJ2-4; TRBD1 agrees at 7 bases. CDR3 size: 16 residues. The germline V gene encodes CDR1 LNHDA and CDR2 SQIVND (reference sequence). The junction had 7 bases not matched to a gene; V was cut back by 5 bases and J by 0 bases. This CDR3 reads CASSVRDRLAKNIQYF. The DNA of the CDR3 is TGTGCCAGTAGTGTTAGGGACAGATTAGCCAAAAACATTCAGTACTTC.

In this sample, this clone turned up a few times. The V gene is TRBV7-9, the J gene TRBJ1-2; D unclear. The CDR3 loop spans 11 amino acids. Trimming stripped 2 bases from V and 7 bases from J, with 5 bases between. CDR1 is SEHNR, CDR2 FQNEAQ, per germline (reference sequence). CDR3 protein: CASSLQVGYTF. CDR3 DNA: TGTGCCAGCAGCTTACAGGTTGGCTACACCTTC.